This TCR beta chain originates from a study of cytomegalovirus exposure and HLA in healthy donors. Points from the study as a whole: A later analysis associated approximately 17,000 TCR beta sequences with HLA alleles at a 0.05 false discovery rate. Confirmation in vitro established that a few CMV-associated chains were specific for CMV antigens. DRB1 had the most TCR associations and HLA-C the fewest, a later analysis found, with rates varying by HLA locus. In a later analysis, a genetic analysis reported fewer productive-TCR N-insertions in an Asian-associated ancestry cluster than the cohort average.

The junction had 11 bases not matched to a gene; V was cut back by 4 bases and J by 6 bases. The CDR3 has 16 residues. The germline V gene has CDR1 SGHTA and CDR2 FQGTGA. This clone turned up a few times. Its antigen is as yet unknown. In the PCR, 60 Vbeta and 13 Jbeta primers were used. Sequencing was performed with immunoSEQ multiplex PCR; in TCRdb, only in-frame clones are kept and a portion is missing. Here the sample spans approximately 110,000 clones, less than 75% being singletons. V gene TRBV7-3 combines with J gene TRBJ2-1; 8 bases agree with TRBD1. This sequence originates from a woman between 40 and 55 years old in good health and CMV-seronegative. Input material: PBMCs. CDR3 region: CASSSPFRTGPNEQFF. The DNA for the CDR3 is TGTGCCAGCAGCTCCCCGTTCCGGACAGGGCCCAATGAGCAGTTCTTC.